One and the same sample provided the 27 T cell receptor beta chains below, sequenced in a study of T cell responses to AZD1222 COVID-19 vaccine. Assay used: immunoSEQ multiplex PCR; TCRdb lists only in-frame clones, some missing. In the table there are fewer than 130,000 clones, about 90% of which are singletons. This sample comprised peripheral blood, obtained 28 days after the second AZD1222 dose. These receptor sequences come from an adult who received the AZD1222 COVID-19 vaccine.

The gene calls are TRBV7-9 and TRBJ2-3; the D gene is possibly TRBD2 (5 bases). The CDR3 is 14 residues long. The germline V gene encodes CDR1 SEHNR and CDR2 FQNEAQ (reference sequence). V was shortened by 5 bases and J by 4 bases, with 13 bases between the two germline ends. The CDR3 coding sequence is TGTGCCAGCAGCCCCAGGACTCATTCAGATACGCAGTATTTT. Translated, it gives CASSPRTHSDTQYF.

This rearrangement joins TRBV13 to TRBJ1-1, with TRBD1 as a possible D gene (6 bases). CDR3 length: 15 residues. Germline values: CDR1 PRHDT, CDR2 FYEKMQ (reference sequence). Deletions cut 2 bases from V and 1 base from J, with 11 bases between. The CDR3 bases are TGTGCCAGCAGCTTAAGGCACAGGGAGAACACTGAAGCTTTCTTT. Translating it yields CASSLRHRENTEAFF.

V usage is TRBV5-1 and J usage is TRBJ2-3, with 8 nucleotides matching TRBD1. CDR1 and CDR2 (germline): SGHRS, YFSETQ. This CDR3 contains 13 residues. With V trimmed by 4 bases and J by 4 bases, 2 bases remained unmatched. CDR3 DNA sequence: TGCGCCAGCAGCCGGGACAGGTCAGATACGCAGTATTTT. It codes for CASSRDRSDTQYF.

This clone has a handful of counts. Here the CDR3 DNA reads TGTGCCAGCAGCCAAGATTGGCGGGACAACTCCTACAATGAGCAGTTCTTC. This gives the protein CASSQDWRDNSYNEQFF. This rearrangement joins TRBV4-2 to TRBJ2-1; D is tentatively TRBD1 or TRBD2 (6 bases each). V was pared by 0 bases and J by 0 bases, with 12 bases between. The CDR3 is made up of 17 amino acids. Germline lookup yields CDR1 LGHNA and CDR2 YNFKEQ.

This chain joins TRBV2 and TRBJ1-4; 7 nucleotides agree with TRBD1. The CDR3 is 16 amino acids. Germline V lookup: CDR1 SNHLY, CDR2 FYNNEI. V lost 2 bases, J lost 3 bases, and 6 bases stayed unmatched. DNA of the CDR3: TGTGCCAGCAGTGAAATCGGAGGGACAGCTAATGAAAAACTGTTTTTT. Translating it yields CASSEIGGTANEKLFF.

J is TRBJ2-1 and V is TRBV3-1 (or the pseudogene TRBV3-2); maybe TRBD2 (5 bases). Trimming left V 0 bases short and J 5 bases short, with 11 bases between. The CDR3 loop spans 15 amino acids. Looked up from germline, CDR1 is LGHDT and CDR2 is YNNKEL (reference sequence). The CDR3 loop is CASSQEQLEDNEQFF. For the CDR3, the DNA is TGTGCCAGCAGCCAAGAACAACTAGAGGACAATGAGCAGTTCTTC.

CDR3 nucleotides: TGTGCCAGCAGTTTTTGGAGCAATCAGCCCCAGCATTTT. It encodes CASSFWSNQPQHF. The chain carries TRBV12-3 or TRBV12-4 and TRBJ1-5; D ambiguous. With 3 bases removed from V and 1 base from J, the gap between germline ends came to 4 bases. CDR3 size: 13 residues.

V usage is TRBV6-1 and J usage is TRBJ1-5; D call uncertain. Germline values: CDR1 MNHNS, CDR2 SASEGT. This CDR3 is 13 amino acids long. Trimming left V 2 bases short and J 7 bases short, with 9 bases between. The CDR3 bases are TGTGCCAGCAGTGAACTTTTGGGGCAGCCCCAGCATTTT. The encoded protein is CASSELLGQPQHF.

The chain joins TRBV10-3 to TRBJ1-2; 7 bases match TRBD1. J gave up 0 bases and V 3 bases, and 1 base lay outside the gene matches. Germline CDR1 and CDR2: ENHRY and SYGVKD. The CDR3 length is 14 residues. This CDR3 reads CAISEGTANYGYTF. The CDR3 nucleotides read TGTGCCATCAGTGAAGGGACAGCTAACTATGGCTACACCTTC.

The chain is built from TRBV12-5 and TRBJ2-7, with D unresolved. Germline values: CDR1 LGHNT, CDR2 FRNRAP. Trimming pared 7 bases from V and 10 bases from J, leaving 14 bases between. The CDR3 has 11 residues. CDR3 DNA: TGTGCTAGTGCCCCTCGGATCCCTCAGTACTTC. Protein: CASAPRIPQYF.

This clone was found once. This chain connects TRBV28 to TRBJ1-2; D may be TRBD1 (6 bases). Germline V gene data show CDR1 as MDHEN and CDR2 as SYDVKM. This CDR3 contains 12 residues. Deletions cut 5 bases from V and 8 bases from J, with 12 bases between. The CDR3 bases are TGTGCCAGCAGTGCCACAGGGAACGGCTACACCTTC. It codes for CASSATGNGYTF.

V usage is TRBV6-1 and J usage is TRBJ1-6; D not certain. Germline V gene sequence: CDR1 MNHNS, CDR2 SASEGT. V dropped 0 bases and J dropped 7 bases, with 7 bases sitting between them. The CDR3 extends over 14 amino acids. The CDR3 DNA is TGTGCCAGCAGTGAAGCGCCAGCCAATTCACCCCTCCACTTT. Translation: CASSEAPANSPLHF.

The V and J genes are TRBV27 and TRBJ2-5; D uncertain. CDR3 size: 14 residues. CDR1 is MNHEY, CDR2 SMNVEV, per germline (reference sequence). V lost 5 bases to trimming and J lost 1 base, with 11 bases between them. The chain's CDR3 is CASSPRMIQETQYF. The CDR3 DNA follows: TGTGCCAGCAGTCCCCGGATGATCCAAGAGACCCAGTACTTC.

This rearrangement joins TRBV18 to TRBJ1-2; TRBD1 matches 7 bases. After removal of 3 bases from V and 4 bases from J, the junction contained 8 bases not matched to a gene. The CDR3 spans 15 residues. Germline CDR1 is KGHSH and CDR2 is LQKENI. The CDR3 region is CASSPEGGAGYGYTF. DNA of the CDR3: TGTGCCAGCTCACCCGAAGGGGGCGCCGGCTATGGCTACACCTTC.

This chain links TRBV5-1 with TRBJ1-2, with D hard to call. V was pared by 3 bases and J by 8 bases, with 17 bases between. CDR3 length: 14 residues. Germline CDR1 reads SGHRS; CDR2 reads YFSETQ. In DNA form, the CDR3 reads TGCGCCAGCAGCTCCGTGACAAAAAGTGTAGGCTACACCTTC. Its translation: CASSSVTKSVGYTF.

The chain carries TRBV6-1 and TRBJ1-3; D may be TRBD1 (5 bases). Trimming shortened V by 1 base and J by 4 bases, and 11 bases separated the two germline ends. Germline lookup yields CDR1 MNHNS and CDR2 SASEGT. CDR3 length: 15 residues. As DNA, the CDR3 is TGTGCCAGCAGTGAAGACAGGTCGTGGGGAAACACCATATATTTT. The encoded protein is CASSEDRSWGNTIYF.

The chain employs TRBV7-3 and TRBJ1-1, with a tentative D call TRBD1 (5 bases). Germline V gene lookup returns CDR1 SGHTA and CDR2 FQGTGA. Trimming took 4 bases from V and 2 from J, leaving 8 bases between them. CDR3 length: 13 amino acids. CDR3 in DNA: TGTGCCAGCAGCTGGGGCACCAACACTGAAGCTTTCTTT. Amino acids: CASSWGTNTEAFF.

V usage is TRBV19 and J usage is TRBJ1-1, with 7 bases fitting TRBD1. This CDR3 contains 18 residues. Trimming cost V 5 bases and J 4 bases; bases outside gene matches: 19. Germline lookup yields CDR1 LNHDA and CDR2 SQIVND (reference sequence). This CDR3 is CASSAPAKRTGAGTEAFF. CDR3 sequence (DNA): TGTGCCAGTAGTGCGCCCGCGAAGAGAACAGGGGCGGGCACTGAAGCTTTCTTT.

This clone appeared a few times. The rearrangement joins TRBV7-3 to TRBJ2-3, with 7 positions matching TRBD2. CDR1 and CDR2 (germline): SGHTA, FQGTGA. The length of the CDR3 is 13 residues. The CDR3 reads CATGGRGLDTQYF. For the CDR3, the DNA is TGTGCGACCGGTGGGCGGGGGTTAGATACGCAGTATTTT.

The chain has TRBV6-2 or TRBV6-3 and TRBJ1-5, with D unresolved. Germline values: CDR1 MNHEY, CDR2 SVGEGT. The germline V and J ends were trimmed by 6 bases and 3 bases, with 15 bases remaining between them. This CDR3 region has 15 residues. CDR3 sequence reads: CASRPHVSDNQPQHF. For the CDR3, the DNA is TGTGCCAGCAGACCTCACGTCAGCGACAATCAGCCCCAGCATTTT.

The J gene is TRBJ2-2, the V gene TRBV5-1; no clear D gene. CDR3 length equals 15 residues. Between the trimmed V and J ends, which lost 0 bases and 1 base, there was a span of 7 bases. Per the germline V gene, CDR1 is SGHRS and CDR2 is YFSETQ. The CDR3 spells CASSLGGGNTGELFF. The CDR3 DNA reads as TGCGCCAGCAGCTTGGGTGGCGGGAACACCGGGGAGCTGTTTTTT.

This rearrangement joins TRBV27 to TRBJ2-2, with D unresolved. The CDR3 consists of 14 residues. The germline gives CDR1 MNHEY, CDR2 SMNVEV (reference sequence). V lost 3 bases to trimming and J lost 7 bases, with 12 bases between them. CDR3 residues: CASSLRRVGGELFF. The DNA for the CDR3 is TGTGCCAGCAGTTTGCGTAGGGTTGGCGGGGAGCTGTTTTTT.

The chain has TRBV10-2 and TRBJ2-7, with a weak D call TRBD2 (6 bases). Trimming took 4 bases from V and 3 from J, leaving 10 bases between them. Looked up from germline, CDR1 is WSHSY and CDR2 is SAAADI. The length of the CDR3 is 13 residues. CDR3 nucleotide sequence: TGCGCCAGCAGTGGGGGGGAACTCTACGAGCAGTACTTC. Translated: CASSGGELYEQYF.

CDR3 sequence (DNA): TGTGCCAGCAGTTTAAGTAGGGCAGGGTATGGCTACACCTTC. Translation gives CASSLSRAGYGYTF. This chain uses TRBV28 with TRBJ1-2; D is perhaps TRBD1 (5 bases). Trimming shortened V by 2 bases and J by 5 bases, and 12 bases separated the two germline ends. Per the germline V gene, CDR1 is MDHEN and CDR2 is SYDVKM. CDR3 size: 14 residues.

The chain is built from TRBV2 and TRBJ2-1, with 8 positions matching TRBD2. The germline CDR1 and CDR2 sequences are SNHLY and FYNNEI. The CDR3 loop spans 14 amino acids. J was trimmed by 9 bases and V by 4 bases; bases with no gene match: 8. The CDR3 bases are TGTGCCAGCAGTGCGAGGAGCGGGAGCCGTGAGCAGTTCTTC. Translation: CASSARSGSREQFF.

CDR3 region: CASSPRLLAGSTDTQYF. The CDR3 region has the DNA TGTGCCAGCAGCCCCCGCTTACTAGCGGGGAGCACAGATACGCAGTATTTT. V usage is TRBV11-3 and J usage is TRBJ2-3; 10 nucleotides align to TRBD2. The V gene's germline CDR1 is SGHNT and CDR2 YENEEA. The CDR3 is 17 residues long. Trimming removed 5 bases from V and 0 bases from J; junction bases left unmatched: 8.

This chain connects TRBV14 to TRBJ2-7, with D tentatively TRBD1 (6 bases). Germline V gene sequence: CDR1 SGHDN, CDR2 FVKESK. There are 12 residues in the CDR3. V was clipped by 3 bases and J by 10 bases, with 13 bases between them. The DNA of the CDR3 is TGTGCCAGCAGCCACACAGGGAGTTCCCAGTACTTC. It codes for CASSHTGSSQYF.